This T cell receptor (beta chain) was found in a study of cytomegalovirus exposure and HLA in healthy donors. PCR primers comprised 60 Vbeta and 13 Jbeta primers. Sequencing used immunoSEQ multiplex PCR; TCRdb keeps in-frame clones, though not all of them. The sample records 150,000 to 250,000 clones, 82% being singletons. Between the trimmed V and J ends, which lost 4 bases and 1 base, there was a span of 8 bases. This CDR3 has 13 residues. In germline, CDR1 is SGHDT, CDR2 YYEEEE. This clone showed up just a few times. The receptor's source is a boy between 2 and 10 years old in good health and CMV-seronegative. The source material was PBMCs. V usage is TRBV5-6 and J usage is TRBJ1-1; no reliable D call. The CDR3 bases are TGTGCCAGCAGCCAGGCCGGGAACACTGAAGCTTTCTTT. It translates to CASSQAGNTEAFF.